A selection of T cell receptor beta chains follows, all from one sample in a study of cytomegalovirus exposure and HLA in healthy donors. This table comes from immunoSEQ multiplex PCR, and its TCRdb copy is limited to in-frame clones, with some not included. This sample carries about 180,000 clones, 76% of them seen once, and the ten largest clones take around 1.6%. Specimen: PBMCs. These receptors came from a man aged 18 to 35 in good health and CMV-seronegative. Each CDR3 is given with its conserved first and last residue. D genes are given only for firm matches. Not all rows give a size; the values are once, few, many and, for expanded clones, a class.

abundance	v_gene	j_gene	d_gene	CDR3aa	CDR3nt
-	TRBV4-2	TRBJ1-2	-	CASSQESGDGNGYTF	TGTGCCAGCAGCCAAGAGTCGGGGGACGGCAATGGCTACACCTTC
-	TRBV7-9	TRBJ2-1	-	CASSADGAGADEQFF	TGTGCCAGCAGCGCCGACGGGGCGGGGGCGGATGAGCAGTTCTTC
-	TRBV5-8	TRBJ1-5	-	CASENGAGNQPQHF	TGTGCCAGTGAAAATGGGGCGGGCAATCAGCCCCAGCATTTT
few	TRBV29-1	TRBJ1-5	-	CSVAPGRGQPQHF	TGCAGCGTCGCTCCGGGGCGGGGACAGCCCCAGCATTTT
-	TRBV5-5	TRBJ1-5	-	CASSFEGEGNQPQHF	TGTGCCAGCAGCTTTGAGGGCGAGGGCAATCAGCCCCAGCATTTT
-	TRBV30	TRBJ1-6	-	CAWSLGSSYNSPLHF	TGTGCCTGGAGTTTAGGGAGCTCCTATAATTCACCCCTCCACTTT
-	TRBV19	TRBJ1-1	-	CASATMDRNTEAFF	TGTGCCAGTGCAACAATGGACAGGAACACTGAAGCTTTCTTT
-	TRBV6-4	TRBJ2-3	-	CASSDTRGSSDTQYF	TGTGCCAGCAGTGACACGAGGGGGTCCTCAGATACGCAGTATTTT
-	TRBV7-3	TRBJ1-1	-	CASSPTDNTEAFF	TGTGCCAGCAGCCCGACAGACAACACTGAAGCTTTCTTT
few	TRBV9	TRBJ2-3	-	CASSDTGADTQYF	TGTGCCAGCAGCGACACAGGAGCCGATACGCAGTATTTT
few	TRBV2	TRBJ2-7	-	CASSTEQVTGEQYF	TGTGCCAGCAGTACAGAACAGGTCACGGGCGAGCAGTACTTC
-	TRBV5-1	TRBJ1-5	-	CASSRTGKNNQPQHF	TGCGCCAGCAGCCGTACAGGAAAAAACAATCAGCCCCAGCATTTT
few	TRBV4-2	TRBJ2-3	TRBD2	CASSQDLGTSGKWPDTQYF	TGTGCCAGCAGCCAAGATCTTGGGACTAGCGGGAAGTGGCCAGATACGCAGTATTTT
-	TRBV5-1	TRBJ1-4	TRBD1	CASSLRPRGRGEKLFF	TGCGCCAGCAGCTTGCGACCGAGGGGGCGCGGTGAAAAACTGTTTTTT
-	TRBV27	TRBJ2-7	TRBD2	CASSLLWSGGADEQYF	TGTGCCAGCAGTTTACTTTGGAGCGGGGGGGCCGACGAGCAGTACTTC
-	TRBV19	TRBJ2-7	TRBD1	CASSIPQGDEQYF	TGTGCCAGTAGTATCCCGCAGGGGGACGAGCAGTACTTC
-	TRBV2	TRBJ1-5	-	CASTAGRNQPQHF	TGTGCCAGCACTGCAGGCCGGAATCAGCCCCAGCATTTT
-	TRBV7-2	TRBJ1-5	-	CASSLGLNQPQHF	TGTGCCAGCAGCTTAGGACTAAATCAGCCCCAGCATTTT
-	TRBV19	TRBJ1-4	-	CASSMSGSSEKLFF	TGTGCCAGTAGTATGTCGGGATCTAGTGAAAAACTGTTTTTT
-	TRBV28	TRBJ2-7	TRBD1	CASSLTGTGGYDEQYF	TGTGCCAGCAGTTTAACCGGGACAGGGGGTTACGACGAGCAGTACTTC
once	TRBV28	TRBJ2-7	TRBD2	CASRGGTSYEQYF	TGTGCCAGCAGGGGAGGGACGTCCTACGAGCAGTACTTC
-	TRBV19	TRBJ1-3	-	CASSTNSGNTIYF	TGTGCCAGTAGTACAAACTCTGGAAACACCATATATTTT
-	TRBV29-1	TRBJ1-2	-	CSVWTEGDGYTF	TGCAGCGTTTGGACAGAAGGGGATGGCTACACCTTC
once	TRBV7-3	TRBJ1-3	-	CASSLGPRTSGNTIYF	TGTGCCAGCAGCCTTGGGCCTCGTACCTCTGGAAACACCATATATTTT
-	TRBV4-1	TRBJ2-3	TRBD2	CASSLRVASGEVDTQYF	TGCGCCAGCAGTCTCAGGGTGGCTAGCGGGGAGGTGGATACGCAGTATTTT
-	TRBV28	TRBJ1-4	-	CASSLGSEKLFF	TGTGCCAGCAGTTTAGGCAGTGAAAAACTGTTTTTT